The 24 T cell receptor beta chains below all came from one sample that was sequenced in a study of blood T cell repertoires in COVID-19 (dated by TCRdb to 2020 to 2022). The library was produced with the immunoSEQ multiplex PCR assay. Entries here come from immuneACCESS through TCRdb and include only in-frame sequences with V and J called. Some clones fail to appear in such tables; in the studies checked, an unresolved V gene covers under half of the shortfall, and the cause of the remainder is unknown. The sample table shows under 400,000 clones, and roughly 86% are seen once. Together, the top ten hold approximately 0.93% of the sample. The sample taken for sequencing was PBMCs or T cells enriched from blood (not recorded which). The origin of the receptors is a woman aged 30 to 39 who had been exposed to COVID-19.

This clone was seen just once. This chain connects TRBV6-4 to TRBJ2-1; no definite D call. This CDR3 contains 13 residues. V was shortened by 4 bases and J by 9 bases, with 13 bases between the two germline ends. Germline V lookup: CDR1 MRHNA, CDR2 SNTAGT. The CDR3 region is CASSVRVTGEQFF. Here the CDR3 DNA reads TGTGCCAGCAGTGTCCGGGTAACCGGTGAGCAGTTCTTC.

The chain has TRBV5-6 and TRBJ2-7, with 7 bases matching TRBD2. Germline V gene data show CDR1 as SGHDT and CDR2 as YYEEEE. V lost 0 bases to trimming and J lost 4 bases; unmatched junction nucleotides: 7. This CDR3 has 15 amino acids. The CDR3 coding sequence is TGTGCCAGCAGCTTGGCGGGGGGTTTTACGTACGAGCAGTACTTC. Its protein product is CASSLAGGFTYEQYF.

The chain links TRBV3-1 (or the pseudogene TRBV3-2) to TRBJ1-3; D not resolved. Germline V gene data show CDR1 as LGHDT and CDR2 as YNNKEL (reference sequence). V dropped 0 bases and J dropped 4 bases, with 19 bases sitting between them. This CDR3 has 18 residues. In DNA form, the CDR3 reads TGTGCCAGCAGCCAAGATACGTCGGAGGTAACTTACGGAAACACCATATATTTT. Its protein is CASSQDTSEVTYGNTIYF.

The V call is TRBV4-1, the J call TRBJ1-2; D ambiguous. V was pared by 0 bases and J by 4 bases, with 9 bases between. Germline loops: CDR1 MGHRA, CDR2 YSYEKL. There are 14 residues in the CDR3. The chain's CDR3 is CASSQDYSGYGYTF. As DNA, the CDR3 is TGCGCCAGCAGCCAAGATTACTCGGGCTATGGCTACACCTTC.

A remark on this clone: An end of the junction differs from the germline gene, which may be a read error. This sequence joins TRBV6-5 and TRBJ2-5, with D uncertain. The germline V gene has CDR1 MNHEY and CDR2 SVGAGI. There are 12 residues in the CDR3. As DNA, the CDR3 is TGTGCCAGCAGACAGATTCAAGGGACCCAGTACTTC. This sequence encodes CASRQIQGTQYF.

The chain recombines TRBV6-4 with TRBJ1-5; possibly TRBD1 for D (6 bases). The germline V and J ends were trimmed by 0 bases and 3 bases, with 21 bases remaining between them. The CDR3 contains 19 residues. In germline, CDR1 is MRHNA, CDR2 SNTAGT. The CDR3 DNA follows: TGTGCCAGCAGTGACTCGGTCACAGGGAGGGGCCTGATCAATCAGCCCCAGCATTTT. Amino acid sequence: CASSDSVTGRGLINQPQHF.

This clone appeared a single time. V usage is TRBV10-2 and J usage is TRBJ2-7; TRBD1 agrees at 7 bases. J gave up 0 bases and V 4 bases, and 9 bases lay outside the gene matches. From germline, CDR1 is WSHSY and CDR2 SAAADI. CDR3 length equals 16 residues. DNA for the CDR3: TGCGCCAGCAGTGCAGGATTGGGGACAGCCTCCTACGAGCAGTACTTC. Its translation: CASSAGLGTASYEQYF.

The rearrangement links TRBV28 to TRBJ1-5; 7 bases match TRBD1. CDR1 is MDHEN, CDR2 SYDVKM, per germline. J lost 2 bases, V lost 6 bases, and 4 bases had no gene match. The length of the CDR3 is 14 residues. Here the CDR3 reads CASRPTGGNQPQHF. Here the CDR3 DNA reads TGTGCCAGCAGACCTACAGGGGGCAATCAGCCCCAGCATTTT. Variable domain in full (rest from reference TRBV28 and TRBJ1-5): DVKVTQSSRYLVKRTGEKVFLECVQDMDHENMFWYRQDPGLGLRLIYFSYDVKMKEKGDIPEGYSVSREKKERFSLILESASTNQTSMYLCASRPTGGNQPQHFGDGTRLSIL.

The sample holds one count of this clone. This rearrangement joins TRBV5-1 to TRBJ2-1; tentative D call: TRBD2 (5 bases). From germline, CDR1 is SGHRS and CDR2 YFSETQ. CDR3 length equals 15 residues. Trimming left V 1 base short and J 7 bases short, with 15 bases between. In DNA, the CDR3 is TGCGCCAGCAGCTTGATGGCGGGTTCGGGGAATGAGCAGTTCTTC. Its translation: CASSLMAGSGNEQFF.

V is TRBV3-1 (or the pseudogene TRBV3-2) and J is TRBJ2-7, with no clear D. Germline CDR1 is LGHDT and CDR2 is YNNKEL (reference sequence). V lost 4 bases to trimming and J lost 2 bases, with 3 bases between them. This CDR3 spans 11 amino acids. The CDR3 spells CASSRAYEQYF. As DNA, the CDR3 is TGTGCCAGCAGCCGCGCCTACGAGCAGTACTTC.

The chain joins TRBV6-5 to TRBJ1-4, with unresolved D. The CDR3 is made up of 13 amino acids. CDR1 and CDR2 from the germline V gene are MNHEY and SVGAGI. V was trimmed by 6 bases and J by 6 bases, leaving 11 bases between them. DNA for the CDR3: TGTGCCAGCAGGGGAGTCGGGTATGAAAAACTGTTTTTT. This codes for CASRGVGYEKLFF.

V usage is TRBV29-1 and J usage is TRBJ2-7; 7 bases are shared with TRBD2. Germline V gives CDR1 SQVTM, CDR2 ANQGSEA. The trim removed 6 bases at V and 3 bases at J, leaving 2 bases unmatched. The CDR3 consists of 11 residues. CDR3 protein: CSVWGGYEQYF. The CDR3 DNA follows: TGCAGCGTGTGGGGGGGCTACGAGCAGTACTTC.

V usage is TRBV7-9 and J usage is TRBJ1-5; 10 positions agree with TRBD1. This CDR3 contains 15 residues. The germline gives CDR1 SEHNR, CDR2 FQNEAQ (reference sequence). V trimming: 4 bases; J trimming: 6 bases; junction bases outside the gene matches: 6. The chain's CDR3 is CASSSGTGVGQPQHF. CDR3 DNA sequence: TGTGCCAGCAGCTCCGGGACAGGGGTTGGTCAGCCCCAGCATTTT.

The chain is built from TRBV30 and TRBJ1-5; possibly TRBD1 for D (5 bases). The CDR3 contains 13 residues. Germline lookup yields CDR1 GTSNPN and CDR2 SVGIG (reference sequence). V was shortened by 3 bases and J by 6 bases, with 12 bases between the two germline ends. The chain's CDR3 is CAWRGTFGQPQHF. The CDR3 region has the DNA TGTGCCTGGAGGGGGACTTTTGGTCAGCCCCAGCATTTT.

J is TRBJ2-2 and V is TRBV3-1 (or the pseudogene TRBV3-2), with a possible D match to TRBD2 (6 bases). In germline, CDR1 is LGHDT, CDR2 YNNKEL (reference sequence). The V end was cut by 1 base, the J end by 3 bases, with 12 bases between. The length of the CDR3 is 16 residues. CDR3 DNA: TGTGCCAGCAGCCAAGGATCGCGGGGTTACACCGGGGAGCTGTTTTTT. This gives the protein CASSQGSRGYTGELFF.

This chain joins TRBV7-3 and TRBJ2-2; 8 bases are shared with TRBD2. The CDR3 has 14 residues. The ends lost 4 bases at V and 6 bases at J; junction bases unmatched: 4. Germline V gene sequence: CDR1 SGHTA, CDR2 FQGTGA. CDR3 amino acids: CASSSRTSPGELFF. The DNA for the CDR3 is TGTGCCAGCAGCTCACGGACTAGCCCCGGGGAGCTGTTTTTT.

This chain uses TRBV19 with TRBJ1-4; no reliable D call. Germline values: CDR1 LNHDA, CDR2 SQIVND (reference sequence). V lost 3 bases and J lost 4, with 9 bases in between. The CDR3 consists of 14 residues. This CDR3 is CASSIGQDNEKLFF. CDR3 coding DNA: TGTGCCAGTAGTATTGGGCAAGATAATGAAAAACTGTTTTTT. Variable domain in full (rest from reference TRBV19 and TRBJ1-4): DGGITQSPKYLFRKEGQNVTLSCEQNLNHDAMYWYRQDPGQGLRLIYYSQIVNDFQKGDIAEGYSVSREKKESFPLTVTSAQKNPTAFYLCASSIGQDNEKLFFGSGTQLSVL.

The J gene is TRBJ2-7, the V gene TRBV11-3; TRBD1 agrees at 9 bases. V lost 6 bases to trimming and J lost 5 bases; unmatched junction nucleotides: 8. The CDR3 runs 14 residues. Germline V gives CDR1 SGHNT, CDR2 YENEEA. The CDR3 bases are TGTGCCAGCAGACCGGGACAGGGCTTGGACGAGCAGTACTTC. Its protein product is CASRPGQGLDEQYF.

On this clone: Other DNA variants within this sample encode the same CDR3. The chain couples TRBV18 to TRBJ1-1; D unclear. Germline V gives CDR1 KGHSH, CDR2 LQKENI. The CDR3 has 14 residues. V lost 3 bases, J lost 1 base, and 9 bases lay in between. CDR3 loop: CASSPRTANTEAFF. CDR3 nucleotides: TGTGCCAGCTCACCCCGGACTGCGAACACTGAAGCTTTCTTT.

The chain joins TRBV18 to TRBJ2-5; 12 bases align to TRBD2. With V trimmed by 3 bases and J by 5 bases, 4 bases remained unmatched. Looked up from germline, CDR1 is KGHSH and CDR2 is LQKENI. The CDR3 sequence is 15 residues long. This chain's CDR3 is CASSPTSGSRETQYF. In nucleotides, the CDR3 is TGTGCCAGCTCACCGACTAGCGGGAGCCGGGAGACCCAGTACTTC.

The rearrangement joins TRBV5-1 to TRBJ2-2; tentatively, D is TRBD1 (5 bases). This CDR3 spans 12 amino acids. The germline CDR1 and CDR2 sequences are SGHRS and YFSETQ. V was cut by 5 bases and J by 6 bases, with 8 bases left in between. The CDR3 sequence: CASRLQAGELFF. The CDR3 DNA sequence: TGCGCCAGCAGACTACAGGCCGGGGAGCTGTTTTTT.

The rearrangement links TRBV7-6 to TRBJ1-1, with 7 bases lining up with TRBD1. There are 14 residues in the CDR3. The junction had 7 bases not matched to a gene; V was cut back by 5 bases and J by 4 bases. The germline CDR1 and CDR2 sequences are SGHVS and FNYEAQ. CDR3 sequence (DNA): TGTGCCAGCAGCCGAGGGACAGTCGGCACTGAAGCTTTCTTT. Protein sequence: CASSRGTVGTEAFF.

The rearrangement links TRBV3-1 (or the pseudogene TRBV3-2) to TRBJ2-7; D not certain. V was pared by 3 bases and J by 0 bases, with 12 bases between. The germline CDR1 and CDR2 sequences are LGHDT and YNNKEL (reference sequence). The CDR3 runs to 15 residues. The CDR3 DNA reads TGTGCCAGCAGCCACCCGTTCAAGAGCTCCTACGAGCAGTACTTC. Encoded protein: CASSHPFKSSYEQYF.

This clone was recorded a few times. This chain joins TRBV6-2 or TRBV6-3 and TRBJ1-5; 7 nucleotides agree with TRBD1. This CDR3 region has 16 residues. Germline V gene data show CDR1 as MNHEY and CDR2 as SVGEGT. V shed 2 bases, J shed 2 bases, and the junction held 6 bases outside the gene matches. The CDR3 reads CASSYGTARGNQPQHF. In DNA, the CDR3 is TGTGCCAGCAGTTACGGGACAGCGAGGGGCAATCAGCCCCAGCATTTT.